The sequence of this TCR beta chain was determined in a study of response to subunit inactivated influenza vaccine. The germline CDR1 and CDR2 sequences are SEHNR and FQNEAQ (reference sequence). The CDR3 has 15 amino acids. V was pared by 7 bases and J by 4 bases, with 19 bases between. One entry per CDR3 protein results from TCRdb running MiXCR on the RT-PCR reads. The table includes about 190,000 distinct CDR3 sequences, 14% detected once. The chain is built from TRBV7-9 and TRBJ1-2; tentatively, D is TRBD1 (6 bases). This clonotype was obtained from a man aged 50-60 years who received an inactivated influenza vaccine. Sequences were derived from CD8+ T cells sorted from PBMCs, sampled 4 to 6 days after vaccination. Here the CDR3 DNA reads TGTGCCAGCACCCGATCCCCCAGGGGCTCCTATGGCTACACCTTC. Its protein product is CASTRSPRGSYGYTF.